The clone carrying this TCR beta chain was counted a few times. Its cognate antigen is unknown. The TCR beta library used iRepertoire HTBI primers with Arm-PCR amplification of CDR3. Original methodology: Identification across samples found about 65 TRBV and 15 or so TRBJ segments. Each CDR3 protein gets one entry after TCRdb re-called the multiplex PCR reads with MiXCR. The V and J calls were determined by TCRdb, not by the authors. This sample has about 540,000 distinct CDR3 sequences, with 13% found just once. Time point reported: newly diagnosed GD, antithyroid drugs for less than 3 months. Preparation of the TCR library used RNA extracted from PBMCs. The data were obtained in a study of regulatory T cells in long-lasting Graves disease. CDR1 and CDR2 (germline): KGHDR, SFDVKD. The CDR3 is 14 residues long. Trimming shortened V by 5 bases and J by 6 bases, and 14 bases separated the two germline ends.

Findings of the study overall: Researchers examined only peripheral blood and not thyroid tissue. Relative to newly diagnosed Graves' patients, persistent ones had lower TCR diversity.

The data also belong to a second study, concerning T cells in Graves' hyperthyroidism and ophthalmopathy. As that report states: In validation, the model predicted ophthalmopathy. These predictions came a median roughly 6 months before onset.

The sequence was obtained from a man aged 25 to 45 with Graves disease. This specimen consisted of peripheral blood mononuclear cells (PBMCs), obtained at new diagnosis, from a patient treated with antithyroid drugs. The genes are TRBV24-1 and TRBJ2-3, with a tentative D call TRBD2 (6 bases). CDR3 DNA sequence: TGTGCCACCAGTGGGCGGGACCGCCGGGATACGCAGTATTTT. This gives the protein CATSGRDRRDTQYF.